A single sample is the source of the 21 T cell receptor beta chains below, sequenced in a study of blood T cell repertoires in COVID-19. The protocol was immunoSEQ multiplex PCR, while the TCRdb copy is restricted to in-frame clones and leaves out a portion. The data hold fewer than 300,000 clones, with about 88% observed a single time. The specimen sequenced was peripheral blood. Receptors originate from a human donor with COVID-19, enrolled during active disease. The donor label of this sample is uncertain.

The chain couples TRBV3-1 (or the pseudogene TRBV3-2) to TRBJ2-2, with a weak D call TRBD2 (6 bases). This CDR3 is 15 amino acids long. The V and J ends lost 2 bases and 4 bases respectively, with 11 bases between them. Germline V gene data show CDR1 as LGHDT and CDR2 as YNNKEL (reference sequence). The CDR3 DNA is TGTGCCAGCAGCCAATTCCTAGCGAGCACCGGGGAGCTGTTTTTT. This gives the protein CASSQFLASTGELFF.

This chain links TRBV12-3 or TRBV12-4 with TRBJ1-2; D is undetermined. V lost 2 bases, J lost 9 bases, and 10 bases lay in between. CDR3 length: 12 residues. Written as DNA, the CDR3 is TGTGCCAGCAGTTTAAGTAGCGGGAGCTACACCTTC. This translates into CASSLSSGSYTF.

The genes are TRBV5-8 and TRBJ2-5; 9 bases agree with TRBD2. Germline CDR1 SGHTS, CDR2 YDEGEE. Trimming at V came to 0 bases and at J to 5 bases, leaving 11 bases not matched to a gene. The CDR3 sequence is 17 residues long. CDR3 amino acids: CASSLVLAGPLVETQYF. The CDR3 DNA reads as TGTGCCAGCAGCTTGGTCCTAGCGGGGCCGTTAGTGGAGACCCAGTACTTC.

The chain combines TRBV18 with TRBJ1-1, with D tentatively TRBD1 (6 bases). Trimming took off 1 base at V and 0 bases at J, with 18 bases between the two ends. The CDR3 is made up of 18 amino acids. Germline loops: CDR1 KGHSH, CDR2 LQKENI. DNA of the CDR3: TGTGCCAGCTCACCACTAGTGGGGGCAGGGGAATTGAACACTGAAGCTTTCTTT. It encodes CASSPLVGAGELNTEAFF.

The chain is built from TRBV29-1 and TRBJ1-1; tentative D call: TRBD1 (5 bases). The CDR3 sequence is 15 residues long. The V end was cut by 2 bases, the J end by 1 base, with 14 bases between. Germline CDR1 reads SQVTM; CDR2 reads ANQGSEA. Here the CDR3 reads CSVESGRGGNTEAFF. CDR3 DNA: TGCAGCGTTGAATCAGGGCGGGGAGGGAACACTGAAGCTTTCTTT.

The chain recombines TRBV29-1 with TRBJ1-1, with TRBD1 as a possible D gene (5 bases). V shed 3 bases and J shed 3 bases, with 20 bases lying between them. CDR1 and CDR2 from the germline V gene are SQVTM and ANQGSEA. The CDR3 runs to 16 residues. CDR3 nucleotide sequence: TGCAGCGTTGACACCGGGACTGGAATGGGGGACACTGAAGCTTTCTTT. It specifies CSVDTGTGMGDTEAFF.

CDR3 nucleotide sequence: TGTGCCAGCAGCTTGGGCAGGGGGCTTGCTAATGAAAAACTGTTTTTT. It codes for CASSLGRGLANEKLFF. The gene calls are TRBV7-9 and TRBJ1-4; 8 bases map to TRBD1. V gave up 3 bases and J gave up 3 bases; unmatched junction bases: 6. CDR1 and CDR2 from the germline V gene are SEHNR and FQNEAQ (reference sequence). CDR3 length: 16 amino acids.

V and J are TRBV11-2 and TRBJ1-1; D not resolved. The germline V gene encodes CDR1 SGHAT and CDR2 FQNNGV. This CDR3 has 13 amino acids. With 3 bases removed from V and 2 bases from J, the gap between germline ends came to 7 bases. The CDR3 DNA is TGTGCCAGCAGCTTTGGCGGCAACACTGAAGCTTTCTTT. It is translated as CASSFGGNTEAFF.

This CDR3 reads CAISGDRRAFSTDTQYF. For the CDR3, the DNA is TGTGCCATCAGTGGGGACCGGAGGGCCTTTAGCACAGATACGCAGTATTTT. V and J are TRBV10-3 and TRBJ2-3, with D possibly matching TRBD2 (6 bases). Per germline, CDR1 ENHRY and CDR2 SYGVKD. Trimming took 4 bases from V and 0 from J, leaving 17 bases between them. This CDR3 region has 17 residues.

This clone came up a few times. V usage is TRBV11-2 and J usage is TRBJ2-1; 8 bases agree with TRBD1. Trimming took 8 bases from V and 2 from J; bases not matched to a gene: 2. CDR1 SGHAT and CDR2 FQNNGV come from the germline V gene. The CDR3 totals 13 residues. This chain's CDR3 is CASGQGPYNEQFF. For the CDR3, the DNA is TGTGCCAGCGGACAGGGTCCCTACAATGAGCAGTTCTTC.

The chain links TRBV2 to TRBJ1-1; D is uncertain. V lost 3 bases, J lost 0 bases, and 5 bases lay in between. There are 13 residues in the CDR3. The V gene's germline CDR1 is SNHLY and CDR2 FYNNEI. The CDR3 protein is CASSDYMNTEAFF. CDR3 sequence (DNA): TGTGCCAGCAGTGACTATATGAACACTGAAGCTTTCTTT.

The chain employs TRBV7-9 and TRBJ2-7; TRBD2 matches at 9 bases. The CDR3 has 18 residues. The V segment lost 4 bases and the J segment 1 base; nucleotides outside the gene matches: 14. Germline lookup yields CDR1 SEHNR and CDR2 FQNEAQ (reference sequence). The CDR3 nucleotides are TGTGCCAGCAGCTCCGAACTAGCGGGTCCAACGGGATCCTACGAGCAGTACTTC. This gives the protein CASSSELAGPTGSYEQYF.

The CDR3 DNA follows: TGTGCCAGCAGTATACAGGGATATCAGCCCCAGCATTTT. Encoded protein: CASSIQGYQPQHF. The chain employs TRBV6-5 and TRBJ1-5, with a possible D match to TRBD1 (6 bases). CDR3 size: 13 residues. CDR1 is MNHEY and CDR2 is SVGAGI in the germline V gene. The germline V and J ends were trimmed by 5 bases and 5 bases, with 10 bases remaining between them.

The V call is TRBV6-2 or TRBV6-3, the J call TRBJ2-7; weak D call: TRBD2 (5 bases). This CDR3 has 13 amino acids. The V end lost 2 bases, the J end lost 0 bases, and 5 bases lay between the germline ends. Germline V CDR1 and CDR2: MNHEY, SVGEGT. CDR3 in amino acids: CASSYGLSYEQYF. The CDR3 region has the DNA TGTGCCAGCAGTTACGGACTCTCCTACGAGCAGTACTTC.

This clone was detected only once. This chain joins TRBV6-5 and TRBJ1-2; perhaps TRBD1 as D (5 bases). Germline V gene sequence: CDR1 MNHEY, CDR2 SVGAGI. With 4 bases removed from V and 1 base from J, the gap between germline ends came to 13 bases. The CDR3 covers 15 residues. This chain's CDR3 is CASSFLQGLNYGYTF. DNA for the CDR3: TGTGCCAGCAGTTTCCTCCAGGGCCTTAACTATGGCTACACCTTC.

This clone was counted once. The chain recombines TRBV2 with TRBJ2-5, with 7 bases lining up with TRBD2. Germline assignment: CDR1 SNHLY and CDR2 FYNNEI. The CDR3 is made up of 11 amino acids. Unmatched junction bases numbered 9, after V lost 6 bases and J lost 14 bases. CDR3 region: CASSDPGLHYF. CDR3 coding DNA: TGTGCCAGCAGCGACCCGGGACTACATTACTTC.

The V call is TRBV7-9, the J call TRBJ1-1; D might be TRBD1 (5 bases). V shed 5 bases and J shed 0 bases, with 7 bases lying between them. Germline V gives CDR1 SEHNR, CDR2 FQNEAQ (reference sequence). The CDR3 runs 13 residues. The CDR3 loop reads CASSTRVNTEAFF. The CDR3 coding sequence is TGTGCCAGCAGCACCAGGGTGAACACTGAAGCTTTCTTT.

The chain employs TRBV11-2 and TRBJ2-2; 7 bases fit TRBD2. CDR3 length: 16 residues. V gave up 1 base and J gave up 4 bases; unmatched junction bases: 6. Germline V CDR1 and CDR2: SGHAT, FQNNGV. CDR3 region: CASSLVGGGITGELFF. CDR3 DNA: TGTGCCAGCAGCTTAGTTGGGGGAGGGATCACCGGGGAGCTGTTTTTT.

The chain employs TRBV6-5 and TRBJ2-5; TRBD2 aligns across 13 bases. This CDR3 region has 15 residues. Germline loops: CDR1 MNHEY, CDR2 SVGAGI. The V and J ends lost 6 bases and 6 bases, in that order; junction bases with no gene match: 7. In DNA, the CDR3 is TGTGCCAGCAGGGAGGGACTAGCGGGAATAAAGACCCAGTACTTC. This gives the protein CASREGLAGIKTQYF.

The CDR3 nucleotides are TGTGCCAGCAGCCGGCAGACAGGGGATCGTCAGCCCCAGCATTTT. Translated: CASSRQTGDRQPQHF. The chain couples TRBV28 to TRBJ1-5, with 8 bases matching TRBD1. CDR3 length equals 15 residues. Trimming removed 6 bases from V and 6 bases from J; junction bases left unmatched: 10. Germline loops: CDR1 MDHEN, CDR2 SYDVKM. Supplemented by reference TRBV28 and TRBJ1-5, the full variable domain reads DVKVTQSSRYLVKRTGEKVFLECVQDMDHENMFWYRQDPGLGLRLIYFSYDVKMKEKGDIPEGYSVSREKKERFSLILESASTNQTSMYLCASSRQTGDRQPQHFGDGTRLSIL.

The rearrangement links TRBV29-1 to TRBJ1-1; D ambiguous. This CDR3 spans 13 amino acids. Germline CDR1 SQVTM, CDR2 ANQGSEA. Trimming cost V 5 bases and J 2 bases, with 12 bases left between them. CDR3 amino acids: CSVSPNRNTEAFF. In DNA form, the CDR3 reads TGCAGCGTTAGCCCCAACCGTAACACTGAAGCTTTCTTT.